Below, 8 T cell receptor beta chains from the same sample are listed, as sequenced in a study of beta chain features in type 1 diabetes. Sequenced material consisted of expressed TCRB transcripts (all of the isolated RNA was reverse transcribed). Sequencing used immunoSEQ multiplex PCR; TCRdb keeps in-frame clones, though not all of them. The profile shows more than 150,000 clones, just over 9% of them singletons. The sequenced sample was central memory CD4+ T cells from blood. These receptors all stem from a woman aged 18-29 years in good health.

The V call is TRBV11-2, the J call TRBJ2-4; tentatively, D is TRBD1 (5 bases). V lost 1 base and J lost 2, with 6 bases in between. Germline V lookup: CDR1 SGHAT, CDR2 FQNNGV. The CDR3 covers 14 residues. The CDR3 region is CASSLAGTKNIQYF. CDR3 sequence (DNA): TGTGCCAGCAGCTTAGCAGGGACCAAAAACATTCAGTACTTC.

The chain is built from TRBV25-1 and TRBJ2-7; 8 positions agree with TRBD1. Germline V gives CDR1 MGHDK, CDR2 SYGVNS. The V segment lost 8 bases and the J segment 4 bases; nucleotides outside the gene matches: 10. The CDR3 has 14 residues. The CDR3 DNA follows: TGTGCCAGCCCATCTAGGACAGGGAGGTACGAGCAGTACTTC. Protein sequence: CASPSRTGRYEQYF.

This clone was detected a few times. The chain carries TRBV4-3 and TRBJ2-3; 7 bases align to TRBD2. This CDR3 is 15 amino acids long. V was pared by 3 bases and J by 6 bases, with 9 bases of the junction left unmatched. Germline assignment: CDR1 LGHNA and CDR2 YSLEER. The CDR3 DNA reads TGCGCCAGCAGCCAGGGACTATATTTTGGGGATACGCAGTATTTT. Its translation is CASSQGLYFGDTQYF.

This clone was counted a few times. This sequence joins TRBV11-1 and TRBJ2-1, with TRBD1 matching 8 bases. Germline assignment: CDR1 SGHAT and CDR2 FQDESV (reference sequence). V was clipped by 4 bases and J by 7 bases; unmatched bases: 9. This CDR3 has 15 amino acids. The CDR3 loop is CASSSQGAIGNEQFF. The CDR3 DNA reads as TGTGCCAGCAGCTCCCAGGGGGCCATAGGAAATGAGCAGTTCTTC. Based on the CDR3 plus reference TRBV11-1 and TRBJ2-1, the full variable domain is EAEVAQSPRYKITEKSQAVAFWCDPISGHATLYWYRQILGQGPELLVQFQDESVVDDSQLPKDRFSAERLKGVDSTLKIQPAELGDSAMYLCASSSQGAIGNEQFFGPGTRLTVL.

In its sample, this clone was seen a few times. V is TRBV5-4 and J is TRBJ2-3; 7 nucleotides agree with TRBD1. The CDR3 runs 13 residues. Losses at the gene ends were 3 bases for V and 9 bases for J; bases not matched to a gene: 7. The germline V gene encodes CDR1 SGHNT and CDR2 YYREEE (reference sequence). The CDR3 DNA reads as TGTGCCAGCAGCTCCAAGACAGGGCCAACGCAGTATTTT. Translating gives CASSSKTGPTQYF.

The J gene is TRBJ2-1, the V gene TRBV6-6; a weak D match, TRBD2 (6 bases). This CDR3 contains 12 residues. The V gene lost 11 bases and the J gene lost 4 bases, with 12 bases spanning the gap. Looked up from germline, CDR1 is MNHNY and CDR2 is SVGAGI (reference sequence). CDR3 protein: CAGGLKYNEQFF. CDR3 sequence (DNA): TGTGCCGGGGGACTTAAATACAATGAGCAGTTCTTC.

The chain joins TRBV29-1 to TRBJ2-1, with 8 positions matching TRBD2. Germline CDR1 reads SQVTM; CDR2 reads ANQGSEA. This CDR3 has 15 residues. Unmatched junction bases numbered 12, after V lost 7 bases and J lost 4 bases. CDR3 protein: CSAYKTGTSYNEQFF. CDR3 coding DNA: TGCAGCGCCTATAAGACCGGGACTAGTTACAATGAGCAGTTCTTC.

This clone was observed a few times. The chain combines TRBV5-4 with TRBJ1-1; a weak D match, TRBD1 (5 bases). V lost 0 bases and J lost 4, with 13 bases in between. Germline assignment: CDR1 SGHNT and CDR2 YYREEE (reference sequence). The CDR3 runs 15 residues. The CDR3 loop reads CASSLAQGSGTEAFF. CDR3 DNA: TGTGCCAGCAGCTTGGCCCAGGGTAGCGGCACTGAAGCTTTCTTT.